Below, 5 T cell receptor beta chains from the same sample are listed, as sequenced in a study of CD8 T cells in Susac syndrome. Random hexamers were used to reverse transcribe the RNA input (about 0.45 to 1 ug). A single record per CDR3 protein comes from TCRdb applying MiXCR to the immunoSEQ multiplex PCR reads. The table has over 100,000 distinct CDR3 sequences, roughly 95% seen once; the top ten hold roughly 0.14%. The sequencing input was CD4+ T cells from PBMCs. These receptors were obtained from a human donor with Susac syndrome.

The V and J genes are TRBV24-1 and TRBJ2-5; no clear D gene. This CDR3 contains 14 residues. CDR1 and CDR2 (germline): KGHDR, SFDVKD. The V end was cut by 8 bases, the J end by 5 bases, with 17 bases between. The CDR3: CATTWGMLMETQYF. The DNA of the CDR3 is TGTGCCACCACTTGGGGTATGCTAATGGAGACCCAGTACTTC.

The chain combines TRBV6-6 with TRBJ2-5; D is tentatively TRBD1 or TRBD2 (5 bases each). Per germline, CDR1 MNHNY and CDR2 SVGAGI (reference sequence). The V and J ends lost 4 bases and 2 bases respectively, with 17 bases between them. The CDR3 length is 16 residues. DNA for the CDR3: TGTGCCAGCAGTTCCCCCTTGGGGGTTGGACAAGAGACCCAGTACTTC. Protein: CASSSPLGVGQETQYF.

This clonotype appeared once. V usage is TRBV7-2 and J usage is TRBJ2-7; D unclear. The V gene's germline CDR1 is SGHTA and CDR2 FQGNSA. With 5 bases removed from V and 0 bases from J, the gap between germline ends came to 11 bases. This CDR3 comprises 14 residues. This CDR3 is CASSMRPDSYEQYF. Written as DNA, the CDR3 is TGTGCCAGCAGCATGCGGCCCGACTCCTACGAGCAGTACTTC.

V and J are TRBV20-1 and TRBJ1-2; 9 bases match TRBD1. The V and J ends lost 1 base and 8 bases, in that order; junction bases with no gene match: 8. Germline V CDR1 and CDR2: DFQATT, SNEGSKA (reference sequence). CDR3 size: 14 residues. The CDR3 coding sequence is TGCAGTGCTAGAGCCGGGACAGGGTTTCAAGGCTACACCTTC. It codes for CSARAGTGFQGYTF.

The V gene is TRBV9, the J gene TRBJ2-2; TRBD2 aligns across 16 bases. Per germline, CDR1 SGDLS and CDR2 YYNGEE. V shed 2 bases, J shed 7 bases, and the junction held 5 bases outside the gene matches. CDR3 length: 17 amino acids. The CDR3 is CASSVGLAGGLGGELFF. CDR3 nucleotides: TGTGCCAGCAGCGTGGGACTAGCGGGAGGGCTCGGCGGGGAGCTGTTTTTT.